The text below deals with one TCR beta chain. Its cognate antigen is unknown. This CDR3 has 15 residues. Trimming cost V 5 bases and J 5 bases; bases outside gene matches: 7. Germline-derived CDR1 and CDR2 are SEHNR and FQNEAQ (reference sequence). The data were obtained in a study of CD8 T cells in Susac syndrome. The authors reverse transcribed roughly 0.5 to 1 ug RNA with random hexamers. Amplification of TCR beta CDR3 was carried out by immunoSEQ multiplex PCR, which covered 54 Vbeta and 13 Jbeta segments. Via MiXCR, TCRdb re-called the immunoSEQ multiplex PCR reads, giving one row per CDR3 protein. The profile covers about 84,000 distinct CDR3 sequences, with over 80% appearing a single time and 0.3% to 0.4% taken by the ten largest. In contrast to the negatively isolated CD8+ and CD4+ T cells, TEMRA cells were FACS-enriched. The study, taken as a whole, reports: The relatively small number of individuals in the TCR sequencing and HLA analysis was acknowledged by the study.

The genes are TRBV7-9 and TRBJ2-1; 9 bases agree with TRBD1. The sequence was collected from a human donor in good health. Sequencing was performed on CD8+ T cells from PBMCs. The CDR3 DNA reads TGTGCCAGCAGCCATGGACAGGGGCTAAACAATGAGCAGTTCTTC. Protein product: CASSHGQGLNNEQFF.